One sample yielded the 7 T cell receptor beta chains listed below, sequenced in a study of post-analysis software for immune sequencing data. Study-level results: Four to six TRBV segments (TRBV5-6, TRBV5-1 and TRBV20-1 among them) occurred more frequently in patients than in controls.

What these receptors recognize is not known. Researchers reported that TCR beta cDNA libraries carried unique molecular identifiers. One entry per CDR3 protein results from TCRdb running MiXCR on the PCR reads. The sample includes a few hundred thousand distinct CDR3 sequences, roughly 35% of them seen just once. Sequenced material: blood. The receptors stem from a girl aged 5 to 17 with multiple sclerosis.

V gene TRBV10-3 combines with J gene TRBJ2-3; 8 bases fit TRBD2. This CDR3 has 14 residues. The V gene's germline CDR1 is ENHRY and CDR2 SYGVKD. Trimming took 7 bases from V and 1 from J; bases not matched to a gene: 4. CDR3 in DNA: TGTGCCATCAAATCGACTAGCGGCACAGATACGCAGTATTTT. Protein: CAIKSTSGTDTQYF.

The chain links TRBV6-5 to TRBJ1-1; the D gene is possibly TRBD1 (5 bases). Germline CDR1 and CDR2: MNHEY and SVGAGI. Trimming removed 8 bases from V and 5 bases from J, with 12 bases in between. The CDR3 runs to 12 residues. CDR3 DNA: TGTGCCAGCGCAGAGAGGGGAACTGAAGCTTTCTTT. Translation gives CASAERGTEAFF.

This clonotype has a handful of counts. V usage is TRBV20-1 and J usage is TRBJ2-5; TRBD2 aligns across 13 bases. CDR3 length: 15 residues. Trimming removed 5 bases from V and 2 bases from J; junction bases left unmatched: 5. CDR1 and CDR2 (germline): DFQATT, SNEGSKA (reference sequence). The CDR3 spells CSARTSGGWQETQYF. CDR3 nucleotides: TGCAGTGCTCGGACTAGCGGGGGTTGGCAAGAGACCCAGTACTTC.

This chain connects TRBV7-3 to TRBJ2-4; D perhaps matches TRBD1 (5 bases). This CDR3 is built from 18 residues. The germline CDR1 and CDR2 sequences are SGHTA and FQGTGA. The V and J ends lost 0 bases and 0 bases respectively, with 15 bases between them. Here the CDR3 reads CASSLTLGDTLAKNIQYF. CDR3 DNA: TGTGCCAGCAGCTTAACGTTAGGGGATACTCTAGCCAAAAACATTCAGTACTTC. The full variable domain, with the rest looked up from reference TRBV7-3 and TRBJ2-4, is GAGVSQTPSNKVTEKGKYVELRCDPISGHTALYWYRQSLGQGPEFLIYFQGTGAADDSGLPNDRFFAVRPEGSVSTLKIQRTERGDSAVYLCASSLTLGDTLAKNIQYFGAGTRLSVL.

The CDR3 DNA is TGCGCCAGCAGCCAAGGTATAATCTGGGACCCAACACGAAAAAGTAACAGTTTGAATGAAAAACTGTTTTTT. Protein sequence: CASSQGIIWDPTRKSNSLNEKLFF. This chain connects TRBV4-1 to TRBJ1-4, with D tentatively TRBD1 (5 bases). This CDR3 is 24 amino acids long. V was trimmed by 1 base and J by 5 bases, leaving 38 bases between them. Germline V CDR1 and CDR2: MGHRA, YSYEKL.

This chain uses TRBV2 with TRBJ1-2; D is unclear. V was clipped by 3 bases and J by 1 base, with 9 bases between them. The CDR3 is 14 amino acids. Per germline, CDR1 SNHLY and CDR2 FYNNEI. CDR3 loop: CASSDPRINYGYTF. CDR3 DNA sequence: TGTGCCAGCAGTGACCCCAGAATTAACTATGGCTACACCTTC.

This clonotype was recorded once. This sequence may be a read error, since a much larger clone differs from it by one base. The chain recombines TRBV4-3 with TRBJ2-4, with a weak D call TRBD2 (6 bases). Germline CDR1 is LGHNA and CDR2 is YSLEER. The CDR3 totals 13 residues. CDR3 bases: TGCGCCAGCAGCCAAGACGCGGGAAACAGTCAGTACTTC. It specifies CASSQDAGNSQYF.